The 10 T cell receptor beta chains in this list originate from one sample, sequenced in a study of T cell repertoires and leukemia-associated antigens. TCRdb passed the 5' RACE reads through MiXCR, listing each CDR3 protein once. In the table there are some 12,000 distinct CDR3 sequences, approximately 43% of which are singletons. No antigen is known for these receptors. The sequencing input was CD3+ T cells sorted from blood and cultured. The receptors derive from a female donor in good health.

The table lists this clonotype with a few counts. The rearrangement joins TRBV20-1 to TRBJ2-3, with 7 positions matching TRBD2. The CDR3 has 16 amino acids. Germline V CDR1 and CDR2: DFQATT, SNEGSKA (reference sequence). Losses at the gene ends were 0 bases for V and 5 bases for J; bases not matched to a gene: 11. The CDR3 loop reads CSARDPAAGVKDTQYF. CDR3 DNA: TGCAGTGCTAGAGATCCCGCCGCGGGAGTGAAAGATACGCAGTATTTT.

As concerns this clonotype: A much larger clone differs by one base, so this may be a read error. This chain connects TRBV4-1 to TRBJ2-7; possibly TRBD1 for D (6 bases). Germline V gene lookup returns CDR1 MGHRA and CDR2 YSYEKL. The CDR3 sequence is 16 residues long. This CDR3 reads CASSMRTASNFYGQYF. CDR3 sequence (DNA): TGCGCCAGCAGCATGAGGACAGCTTCAAACTTCTACGGGCAGTACTTC.

This rearrangement joins TRBV10-3 to TRBJ2-7; TRBD2 is a possible D gene (6 bases). Between the trimmed V and J ends, which lost 2 bases and 4 bases, there was a span of 15 bases. In germline, CDR1 is ENHRY, CDR2 SYGVKD. The CDR3 spans 15 residues. CDR3 sequence: CAISEPTGVLYEQYF. Here the CDR3 DNA reads TGTGCCATCAGTGAGCCGACGGGGGTGTTATACGAGCAGTACTTC.

This chain joins TRBV6-5 and TRBJ1-1; TRBD1 is a possible D gene (5 bases). The CDR3 extends over 15 amino acids. Deletions cut 0 bases from V and 5 bases from J, with 13 bases between. Germline lookup yields CDR1 MNHEY and CDR2 SVGAGI. Here the CDR3 reads CASSYSMGVGTEAFF. Written as DNA, the CDR3 is TGTGCCAGCAGTTACTCGATGGGGGTAGGGACTGAAGCTTTCTTT.

This clonotype was observed a single time. V is TRBV7-2 and J is TRBJ2-5; TRBD2 aligns across 9 bases. The junction had 5 bases not matched to a gene; V was cut back by 6 bases and J by 0 bases. The CDR3 spans 15 residues. Germline V lookup: CDR1 SGHTA, CDR2 FQGNSA. CDR3 in DNA: TGTGCCAGCAGTAGCGGGGGATGGTACCAAGAGACCCAGTACTTC. Translation gives CASSSGGWYQETQYF. Filled out from reference TRBV7-2 and TRBJ2-5, the complete variable domain reads GAGVSQSPSNKVTEKGKDVELRCDPISGHTALYWYRQSLGQGLEFLIYFQGNSAPDKSGLPSDRFSAERTGGSVSTLTIQRTQQEDSAVYLCASSSGGWYQETQYFGPGTRLLVL.

This clonotype counts as medium-sized. The V call is TRBV4-1, the J call TRBJ1-2; 8 bases are shared with TRBD1. The germline CDR1 and CDR2 sequences are MGHRA and YSYEKL. Trimming at V came to 4 bases and at J to 6 bases, leaving 10 bases not matched to a gene. The CDR3 is 15 residues long. Here the CDR3 reads CASSPAVDRVDGYTF. The DNA of the CDR3 is TGCGCCAGCAGCCCGGCGGTGGACAGGGTCGATGGCTACACCTTC.

DNA of the CDR3: TGCGCCAGCAGCCAAGATCGGGGGCCCAATGAGCAGTTCTTC. Translating gives CASSQDRGPNEQFF. V gene TRBV4-1 combines with J gene TRBJ2-1, with D tentatively TRBD1 or TRBD2 (6 bases each). From germline, CDR1 is MGHRA and CDR2 YSYEKL. V was cut by 0 bases and J by 6 bases, with 9 bases left in between. The CDR3 is 14 amino acids.

This clonotype was found many times. The CDR3 sequence: CASSKGLWGEQFF. DNA of the CDR3: TGTGCCAGCAGTAAGGGACTATGGGGCGAGCAGTTCTTC. V and J are TRBV6-2 or TRBV6-3 and TRBJ2-1, with 7 bases aligning to TRBD2. Trimming cost V 5 bases and J 10 bases; bases outside gene matches: 8. Germline V gene data show CDR1 as MNHEY and CDR2 as SVGEGT. The CDR3 length is 13 residues.

This clonotype has ten or more counts. The genes are TRBV7-9 and TRBJ2-5; TRBD1 might be the D (6 bases). Germline CDR1 reads SEHNR; CDR2 reads FQNEAQ (reference sequence). The CDR3 contains 14 residues. V lost 4 bases and J lost 2, with 11 bases in between. CDR3 in DNA: TGTGCCAGCAGCTATGGGGACAATCAAGAGACCCAGTACTTC. Protein: CASSYGDNQETQYF.

The J gene is TRBJ1-2, the V gene TRBV7-9, with 7 bases lining up with TRBD1. Germline assignment: CDR1 SEHNR and CDR2 FQNEAQ (reference sequence). J lost 5 bases, V lost 3 bases, and 6 bases had no gene match. The CDR3 is 14 amino acids. The CDR3 DNA follows: TGTGCCAGCAGCTTCAGGGGGTTTCGGTATGGCTACACCTTC. Its protein product is CASSFRGFRYGYTF. The entire variable domain, with the rest obtained from reference TRBV7-9 and TRBJ1-2, is as follows: DTGVSQNPRHKITKRGQNVTFRCDPISEHNRLYWYRQTLGQGPEFLTYFQNEAQLEKSRLLSDRFSAERPKGSFSTLEIQRTEQGDSAMYLCASSFRGFRYGYTFGSGTRLTVV.